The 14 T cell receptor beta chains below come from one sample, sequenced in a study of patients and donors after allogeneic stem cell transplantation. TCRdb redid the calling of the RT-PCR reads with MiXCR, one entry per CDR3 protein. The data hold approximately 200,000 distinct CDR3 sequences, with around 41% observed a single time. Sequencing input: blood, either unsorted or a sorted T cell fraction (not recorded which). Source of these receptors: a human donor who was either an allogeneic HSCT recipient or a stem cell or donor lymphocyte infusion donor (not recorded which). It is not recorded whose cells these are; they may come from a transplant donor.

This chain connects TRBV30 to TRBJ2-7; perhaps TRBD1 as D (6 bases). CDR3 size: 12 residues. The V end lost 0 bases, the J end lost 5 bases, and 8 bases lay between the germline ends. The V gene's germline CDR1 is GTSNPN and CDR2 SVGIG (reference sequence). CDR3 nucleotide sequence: TGTGCCTGGAGTGTAAGGGGGAACGAGCAGTACTTC. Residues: CAWSVRGNEQYF. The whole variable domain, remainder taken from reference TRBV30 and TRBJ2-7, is SQTIHQWPATLVQPVGSPLSLECTVEGTSNPNLYWYRQAAGRGLQLLFYSVGIGQISSEVPQNLSASRPQDRQFILSSKKLLLSDSGFYLCAWSVRGNEQYFGPGTRLTVT.

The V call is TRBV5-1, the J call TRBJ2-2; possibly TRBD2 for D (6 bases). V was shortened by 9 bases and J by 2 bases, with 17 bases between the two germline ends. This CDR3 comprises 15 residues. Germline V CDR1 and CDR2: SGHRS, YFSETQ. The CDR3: CATHLSGANTGELFF. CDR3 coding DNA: TGCGCCACCCACCTCTCGGGAGCCAACACCGGGGAGCTGTTTTTT.

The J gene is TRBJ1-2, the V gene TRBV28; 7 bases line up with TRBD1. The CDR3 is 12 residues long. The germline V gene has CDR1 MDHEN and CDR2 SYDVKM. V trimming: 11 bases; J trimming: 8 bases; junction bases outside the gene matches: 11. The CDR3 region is CAVGSRGDGYTF. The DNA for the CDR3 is TGTGCCGTAGGGAGCAGGGGGGACGGCTACACCTTC.

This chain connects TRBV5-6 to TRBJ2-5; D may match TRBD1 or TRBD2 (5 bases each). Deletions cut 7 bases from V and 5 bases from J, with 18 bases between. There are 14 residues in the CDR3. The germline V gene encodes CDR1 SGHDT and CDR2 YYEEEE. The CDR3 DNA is TGTGCCAGCGGTCAACAGGACCCGGGGGAGACCCAGTACTTC. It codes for CASGQQDPGETQYF.

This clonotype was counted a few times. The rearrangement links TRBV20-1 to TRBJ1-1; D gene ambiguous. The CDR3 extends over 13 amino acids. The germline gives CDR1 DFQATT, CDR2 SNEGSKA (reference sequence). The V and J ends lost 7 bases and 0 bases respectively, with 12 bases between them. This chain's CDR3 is CSGKARLNTEAFF. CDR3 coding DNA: TGCAGTGGTAAAGCCAGATTGAACACTGAAGCTTTCTTT.

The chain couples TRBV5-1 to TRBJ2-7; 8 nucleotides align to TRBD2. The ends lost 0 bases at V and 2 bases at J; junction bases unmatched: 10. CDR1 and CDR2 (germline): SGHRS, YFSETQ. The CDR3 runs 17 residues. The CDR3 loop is CASSLAGRSGSPYEQYF. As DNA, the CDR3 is TGCGCCAGCAGCTTGGCCGGTAGAAGCGGGAGCCCCTACGAGCAGTACTTC.

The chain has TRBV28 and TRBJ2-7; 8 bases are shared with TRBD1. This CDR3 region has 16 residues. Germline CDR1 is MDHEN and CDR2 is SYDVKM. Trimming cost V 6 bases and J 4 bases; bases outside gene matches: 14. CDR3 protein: CASSLSVGRGHYEQYF. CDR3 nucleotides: TGTGCCAGCAGCCTATCAGTGGGCAGGGGGCATTACGAGCAGTACTTC.

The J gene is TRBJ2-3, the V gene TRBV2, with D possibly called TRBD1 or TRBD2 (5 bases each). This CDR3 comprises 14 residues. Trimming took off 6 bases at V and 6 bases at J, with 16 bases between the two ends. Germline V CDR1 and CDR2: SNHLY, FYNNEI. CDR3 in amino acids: CASRIPRGGDTQYF. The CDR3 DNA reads TGTGCCAGCAGAATCCCTCGGGGCGGGGATACGCAGTATTTT. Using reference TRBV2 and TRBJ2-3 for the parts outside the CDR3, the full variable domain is EPEVTQTPSHQVTQMGQEVILRCVPISNHLYFYWYRQILGQKVEFLVSFYNNEISEKSEIFDDQFSVERPDGSNFTLKIRSTKLEDSAMYFCASRIPRGGDTQYFGPGTRLTVL.

The CDR3 coding sequence is TGTGCCAGCAGTTACTCGAGGAATGAGCAGTTCTTC. This encodes CASSYSRNEQFF. The J gene is TRBJ2-1, the V gene TRBV6-6; D uncertain. The CDR3 spans 12 residues. Germline V gene sequence: CDR1 MNHNY, CDR2 SVGAGI (reference sequence). The germline V and J ends were trimmed by 0 bases and 7 bases, with 4 bases remaining between them.

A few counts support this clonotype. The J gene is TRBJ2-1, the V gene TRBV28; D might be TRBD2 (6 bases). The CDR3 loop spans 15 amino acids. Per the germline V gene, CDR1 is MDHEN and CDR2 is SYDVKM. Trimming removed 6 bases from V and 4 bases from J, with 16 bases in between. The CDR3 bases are TGTGCCAGCAGGACAACAGGTGCGGGGTACAATGAGCAGTTCTTC. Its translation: CASRTTGAGYNEQFF.

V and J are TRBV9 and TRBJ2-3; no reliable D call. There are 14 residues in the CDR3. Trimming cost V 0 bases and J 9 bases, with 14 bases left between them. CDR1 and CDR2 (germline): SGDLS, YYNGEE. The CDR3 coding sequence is TGTGCCAGCAGCGTAGGCCGCCATGCCAGGACGCAGTATTTT. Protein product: CASSVGRHARTQYF.

Here the CDR3 reads CASSLRVSNGYTF. CDR3 nucleotide sequence: TGTGCCAGCAGTTTAAGAGTCTCTAATGGCTACACCTTC. The chain uses TRBV12-3 or TRBV12-4 and TRBJ1-2; D is uncertain. The CDR3 has 13 amino acids. The V end was cut by 2 bases, the J end by 6 bases, with 10 bases between.

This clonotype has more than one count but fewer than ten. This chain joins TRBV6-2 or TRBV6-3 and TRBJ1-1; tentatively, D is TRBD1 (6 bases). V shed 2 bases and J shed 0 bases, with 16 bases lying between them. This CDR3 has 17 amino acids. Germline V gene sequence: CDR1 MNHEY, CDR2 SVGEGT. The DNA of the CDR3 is TGTGCCAGCAGTTACGATCCAACAGGGACCTTGAACACTGAAGCTTTCTTT. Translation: CASSYDPTGTLNTEAFF.

CDR3 loop: CASSLSGRGSSSYNEQFF. The CDR3 nucleotides are TGTGCCAGCAGCCTTAGCGGGAGGGGGAGTTCGTCCTACAATGAGCAGTTCTTC. J is TRBJ2-1 and V is TRBV7-8; 11 nucleotides line up with TRBD2. The CDR3 length is 18 residues. J gave up 1 base and V 5 bases, and 10 bases lay outside the gene matches. In germline, CDR1 is SGHVS, CDR2 FQNEAQ.